This TCR beta chain is drawn from a study of T cells in Graves' hyperthyroidism and ophthalmopathy. This clonotype was found a few times. Antigen unknown. RNA transcripts were the template for amplifying TCR beta CDR3 regions. HTBI primers were employed in a first-round RT-PCR of the TCR CDR3. TCRdb analysed the multiplex PCR reads with MiXCR anew, one entry per CDR3 protein. This table holds more than 550,000 distinct CDR3 sequences, about 45% found once. Uncontrolled infection, other autoimmune disease, pregnancy or lactation excluded patients. Diagnoses used clinical symptoms, serum thyroxine and TRAb, thyroid ultrasound and orbital computed tomography. Findings of the study overall: Separation of ophthalmopathy from stable hyperthyroidism was achieved by a 13 V-J model. Most thyroid clonotypes expanded above 0.001 appeared in blood too.

This CDR3 is 14 amino acids long. V lost 1 base and J 4 bases, leaving 10 bases between the germline ends. Germline CDR1 is LGHDT and CDR2 is YNNKEL (reference sequence). The rearrangement joins TRBV3-1 to TRBJ1-2, with D maybe TRBD1 (5 bases). The TCR comes from an adult man with Graves' disease, either hyperthyroidism or ophthalmopathy (not recorded which). Sequencing was done on a sample of peripheral blood or thyroid tissue (not recorded which). CDR3 region: CASSQGGGTYGYTF. For the CDR3, the DNA is TGTGCCAGCAGCCAAGGCGGGGGGACCTATGGCTACACCTTC.